Each of the 23 T cell receptor beta chains below was sequenced from the same sample in a study of cytomegalovirus exposure and HLA in healthy donors. The PCR contained 60 Vbeta and 13 Jbeta primers. Only in-frame clones appear in the TCRdb table, and some are missing; sequencing was by immunoSEQ multiplex PCR. The repertoire holds about 200,000 clones, with approximately 80% as singletons. The sequenced material came from PBMCs. These receptors were collected from a boy younger than 10 in good health and CMV-seronegative.

The chain combines TRBV27 with TRBJ2-5; 8 bases are a match to TRBD2. The J call may be mistaken, given a closer DNA end match to TRBJ2-7. The CDR3 covers 15 residues. Germline V gene sequence: CDR1 MNHEY, CDR2 SMNVEV (reference sequence). The CDR3 nucleotides read TGTGCCAGCAGTTTAAGGATAGCGGGAACCTACGAGCAGTACTTC. Its protein is CASSLRIAGTYEQYF.

The chain employs TRBV19 and TRBJ1-6; possible D gene TRBD1, 5 bases. This CDR3 comprises 13 residues. With 7 bases removed from V and 10 bases from J, the gap between germline ends came to 14 bases. CDR1 and CDR2 from the germline V gene are LNHDA and SQIVND (reference sequence). In DNA, the CDR3 is TGTGCCAGTATGGCCTTCCAGGGATCACCCCTCCACTTT. Amino acid sequence: CASMAFQGSPLHF.

The V and J genes are TRBV4-2 and TRBJ2-5; 16 nucleotides match TRBD2. The CDR3 sequence is 19 residues long. The junction had 11 bases not matched to a gene; V was cut back by 2 bases and J by 5 bases. Germline V lookup: CDR1 LGHNA, CDR2 YNFKEQ. The CDR3 nucleotides are TGTGCCAGCAGCCAACGAATCCCGGGACTAGCGGGGGGGCCTGAGACCCAGTACTTC. Encoded protein: CASSQRIPGLAGGPETQYF.

The rearrangement links TRBV18 to TRBJ1-3, with 8 bases lining up with TRBD1. Germline lookup yields CDR1 KGHSH and CDR2 LQKENI. The CDR3 runs 15 residues. V trimming: 6 bases; J trimming: 3 bases; junction bases outside the gene matches: 7. In DNA, the CDR3 is TGTGCCAGCTCGCCTGGACAGGGAGGTGGAAACACCATATATTTT. It codes for CASSPGQGGGNTIYF.

J is TRBJ1-1 and V is TRBV18; D is unclear. The CDR3 has 15 residues. Germline CDR1 is KGHSH and CDR2 is LQKENI. With 3 bases removed from V and 2 bases from J, the gap between germline ends came to 13 bases. As DNA, the CDR3 is TGTGCCAGCTCACCGGGGAGCGATACTAACACTGAAGCTTTCTTT. Translation: CASSPGSDTNTEAFF. The full variable domain, in which reference TRBV18 and TRBJ1-1 provide the parts outside the CDR3, is NAGVMQNPRHLVRRRGQEARLRCSPMKGHSHVYWYRQLPEEGLKFMVYLQKENIIDESGMPKERFSAEFPKEGPSILRIQQVVRGDSAAYFCASSPGSDTNTEAFFGQGTRLTVV.

J is TRBJ1-1 and V is TRBV5-1, with a tentative D call TRBD1 (5 bases). The V end was cut by 0 bases, the J end by 10 bases, with 13 bases between. The CDR3 is 13 residues long. The germline V gene encodes CDR1 SGHRS and CDR2 YFSETQ. The CDR3 protein is CASSLEGPVGAFF. The CDR3 nucleotides are TGCGCCAGCAGCTTGGAGGGGCCCGTGGGAGCTTTCTTT.

In this sample, this clone turned up once. The chain is built from TRBV10-3 and TRBJ1-6; a weak D match, TRBD1 (5 bases). Trimming took off 9 bases at V and 5 bases at J, with 14 bases between the two ends. The CDR3 sequence is 14 residues long. Germline V CDR1 and CDR2: ENHRY, SYGVKD. In DNA form, the CDR3 reads TGTGCCATGGGGGGGACGGCCCATAATTCACCCCTCCACTTT. Translating gives CAMGGTAHNSPLHF.

Regarding this clone: The junction departs from the called germline gene at one end, perhaps through a read error. The V call is TRBV7-2, the J call TRBJ1-2, with unresolved D. CDR3 size: 13 residues. Germline V gives CDR1 SGHTA, CDR2 FQGNSA. The CDR3 DNA reads as TGTGCCAGCAGCCCGTCTAGTCGCTATGACTACACCTTC. This encodes CASSPSSRYDYTF.

This clone was observed a handful of times. The gene calls are TRBV7-9 and TRBJ1-2; no clear D. Germline CDR1 is SEHNR and CDR2 is FQNEAQ (reference sequence). V was clipped by 5 bases and J by 7 bases, with 11 bases between them. CDR3 size: 12 residues. DNA of the CDR3: TGTGCCAGCAGCCAAGTCCGGTTTGGCTACACCTTC. Translation gives CASSQVRFGYTF. The whole variable domain, filled in from reference TRBV7-9 and TRBJ1-2, reads DTGVSQNPRHKITKRGQNVTFRCDPISEHNRLYWYRQTLGQGPEFLTYFQNEAQLEKSRLLSDRFSAERPKGSFSTLEIQRTEQGDSAMYLCASSQVRFGYTFGSGTRLTVV.

The V gene is TRBV4-3, the J gene TRBJ2-3, with D possibly being TRBD2 (5 bases). The CDR3 runs to 16 residues. V lost 0 bases and J 2 bases, leaving 12 bases between the germline ends. CDR1 and CDR2 (germline): LGHNA, YSLEER. CDR3 bases: TGCGCCAGCAGCCAAGATGCCAGCGGTGTCACAGATACGCAGTATTTT. As protein: CASSQDASGVTDTQYF.

The V gene is TRBV9, the J gene TRBJ1-4; D is possibly TRBD1 (6 bases). Trimming removed 3 bases from V and 7 bases from J, with 16 bases in between. The CDR3 has 15 residues. The germline V gene encodes CDR1 SGDLS and CDR2 YYNGEE. CDR3: CASSARVGGVEKLFF. In nucleotides, the CDR3 is TGTGCCAGCAGCGCGAGAGTAGGGGGGGTTGAAAAACTGTTTTTT.

The CDR3 loop reads CASSGRGTSSGNTIYF. The CDR3 DNA reads TGTGCCAGCAGCGGCAGGGGCACCTCCTCTGGAAACACCATATATTTT. The V call is TRBV9, the J call TRBJ1-3; D is perhaps TRBD1 (6 bases). The CDR3 runs to 16 residues. Trimming removed 3 bases at V and 0 bases at J, with 13 bases between. Germline V CDR1 and CDR2: SGDLS, YYNGEE.

This clone was detected a few times. The rearrangement joins TRBV27 to TRBJ2-2, with 15 bases identical to TRBD2. V was clipped by 3 bases and J by 0 bases; unmatched bases: 2. CDR1 and CDR2 (germline): MNHEY, SMNVEV (reference sequence). There are 18 residues in the CDR3. CDR3 region: CASSLGTSGGTNTGELFF. CDR3 sequence (DNA): TGTGCCAGCAGTTTGGGGACTAGCGGGGGGACGAACACCGGGGAGCTGTTTTTT.

V is TRBV7-2 and J is TRBJ2-7, with 8 nucleotides matching TRBD2. J lost 0 bases, V lost 2 bases, and 9 bases had no gene match. CDR3 size: 17 residues. Germline V gene sequence: CDR1 SGHTA, CDR2 FQGNSA. The CDR3 bases are TGTGCCAGCAGCTTATTACAGGCGGGGGGCCCCTCCTACGAGCAGTACTTC. This sequence encodes CASSLLQAGGPSYEQYF.

The chain combines TRBV5-1 with TRBJ2-1; D uncertain. Trimming shortened V by 0 bases and J by 6 bases, and 10 bases separated the two germline ends. This CDR3 has 14 amino acids. From germline, CDR1 is SGHRS and CDR2 YFSETQ. CDR3 DNA: TGCGCCAGCAGCTTGGTTAGAGGCCTCAATGAGCAGTTCTTC. Encoded protein: CASSLVRGLNEQFF.

This chain uses TRBV6-5 with TRBJ1-1; D gene uncertain. With 5 bases removed from V and 8 bases from J, the gap between germline ends came to 15 bases. The CDR3 sequence is 13 residues long. Germline-derived CDR1 and CDR2 are MNHEY and SVGAGI. As DNA, the CDR3 is TGTGCCAGCAGTGAACCGGCGACGGGAGAAGCTTTCTTT. Its translation is CASSEPATGEAFF.

The chain has TRBV6-1 and TRBJ1-1, with D perhaps matching TRBD1 (6 bases). Germline CDR1 MNHNS, CDR2 SASEGT. This CDR3 contains 12 residues. Trimming took off 5 bases at V and 11 bases at J, with 15 bases between the two ends. The DNA of the CDR3 is TGTGCCAGCAGTCCAACGGGACAATTGGCTTTCTTT. Residues: CASSPTGQLAFF.

V and J are TRBV27 and TRBJ1-1; D not resolved. The V end lost 0 bases, the J end lost 4 bases, and 12 bases lay between the germline ends. This CDR3 contains 15 residues. From germline, CDR1 is MNHEY and CDR2 SMNVEV (reference sequence). DNA of the CDR3: TGTGCCAGCAGTTTATCTAGACACCCGCGCACTGAAGCTTTCTTT. It translates to CASSLSRHPRTEAFF.

This clone was seen a handful of times. The chain has TRBV29-1 and TRBJ2-7, with 9 bases lining up with TRBD2. Looked up from germline, CDR1 is SQVTM and CDR2 is ANQGSEA. The length of the CDR3 is 15 residues. After removal of 6 bases from V and 2 bases from J, the junction contained 11 bases not matched to a gene. The CDR3 loop reads CSVGSGGPTTYEQYF. The DNA for the CDR3 is TGCAGCGTCGGTAGCGGGGGACCCACAACCTACGAGCAGTACTTC.

The V gene is TRBV7-8, the J gene TRBJ1-1; D not certain. The CDR3 covers 13 residues. Trimming removed 8 bases from V and 5 bases from J, with 15 bases in between. Germline assignment: CDR1 SGHVS and CDR2 FQNEAQ. CDR3 residues: CASGDLTGTEAFF. The CDR3 bases are TGTGCCAGCGGGGATCTGACGGGAACTGAAGCTTTCTTT.

There are a few counts of this clone. The rearrangement links TRBV9 to TRBJ1-5, with a tentative D call TRBD1 (5 bases). The CDR3 is made up of 14 amino acids. The V gene's germline CDR1 is SGDLS and CDR2 YYNGEE. Trimming left V 2 bases short and J 6 bases short, with 12 bases between. CDR3 protein: CASSVSTGPQPQHF. For the CDR3, the DNA is TGTGCCAGCAGCGTTAGTACAGGCCCTCAGCCCCAGCATTTT.

The rearrangement links TRBV7-2 to TRBJ2-7; possibly TRBD2 for D (6 bases). This CDR3 contains 13 residues. Trimming removed 5 bases at V and 2 bases at J, with 10 bases between. Germline V CDR1 and CDR2: SGHTA, FQGNSA. The CDR3 loop is CASSPRETYEQYF. CDR3 nucleotides: TGTGCCAGCAGCCCCCGGGAGACCTACGAGCAGTACTTC.

The V call is TRBV7-2, the J call TRBJ2-5; 11 bases match TRBD2. The end of the DNA fits TRBJ2-7 better, so the J call may be wrong. The germline CDR1 and CDR2 sequences are SGHTA and FQGNSA. This CDR3 region has 15 residues. The CDR3 region is CASSSASGGFYEQYF. The CDR3 DNA sequence: TGTGCCAGCAGCTCAGCTAGCGGGGGGTTTTACGAGCAGTACTTC.